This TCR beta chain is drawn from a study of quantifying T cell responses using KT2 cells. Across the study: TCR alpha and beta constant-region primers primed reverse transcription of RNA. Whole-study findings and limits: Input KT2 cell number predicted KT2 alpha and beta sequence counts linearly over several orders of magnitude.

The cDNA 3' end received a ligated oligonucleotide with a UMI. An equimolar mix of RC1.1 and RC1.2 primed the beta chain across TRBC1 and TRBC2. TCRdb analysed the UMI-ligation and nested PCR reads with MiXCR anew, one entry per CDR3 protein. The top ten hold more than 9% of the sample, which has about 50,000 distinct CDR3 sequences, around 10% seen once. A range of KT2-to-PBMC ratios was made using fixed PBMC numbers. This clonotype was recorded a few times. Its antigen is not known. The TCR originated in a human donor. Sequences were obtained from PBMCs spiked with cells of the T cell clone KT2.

The CDR3 DNA reads TGTGCCAGCAGTTTAGGAGGGACAGGGGATTCTGAAGCTTTCTTT. Its protein product is CASSLGGTGDSEAFF. The rearrangement joins TRBV12-3 or TRBV12-4 to TRBJ1-1; 10 nucleotides align to TRBD1. The trim removed 1 base at V and 6 bases at J, leaving 5 bases unmatched. This CDR3 spans 15 amino acids.